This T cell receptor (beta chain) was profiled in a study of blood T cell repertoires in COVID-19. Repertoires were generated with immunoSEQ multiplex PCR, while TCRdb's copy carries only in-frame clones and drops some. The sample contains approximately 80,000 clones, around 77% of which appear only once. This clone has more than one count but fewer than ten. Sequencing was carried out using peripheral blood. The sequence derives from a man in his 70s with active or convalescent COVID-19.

As DNA, the CDR3 is TGTGCCAGCAGCCCGGGACTAGCGGGGAGGGGACAGACCCAGTACTTC. This translates into CASSPGLAGRGQTQYF. The chain joins TRBV27 to TRBJ2-5; the match to TRBD2 covers 13 bases. The CDR3 is 16 residues long. Germline assignment: CDR1 MNHEY and CDR2 SMNVEV (reference sequence). V was clipped by 6 bases and J by 6 bases; unmatched bases: 10.